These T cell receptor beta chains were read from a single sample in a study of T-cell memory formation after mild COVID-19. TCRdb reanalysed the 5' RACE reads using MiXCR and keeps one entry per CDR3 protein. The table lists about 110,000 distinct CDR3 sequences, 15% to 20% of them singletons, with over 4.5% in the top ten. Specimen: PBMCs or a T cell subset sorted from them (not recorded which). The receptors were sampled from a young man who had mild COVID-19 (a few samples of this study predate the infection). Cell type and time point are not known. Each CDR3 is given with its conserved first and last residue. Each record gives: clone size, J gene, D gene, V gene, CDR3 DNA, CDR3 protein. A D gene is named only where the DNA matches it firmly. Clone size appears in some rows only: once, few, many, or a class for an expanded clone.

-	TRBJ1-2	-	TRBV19	TGTGCCAGTAGTATTGGCAGGGTCGAATTCTATGGCTACACCTTC	CASSIGRVEFYGYTF
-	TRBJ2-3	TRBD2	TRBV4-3	TGCGCCAGCAGCCAAGGGTATCTAGCGGGGGGACCTCATACGCAGTATTTT	CASSQGYLAGGPHTQYF
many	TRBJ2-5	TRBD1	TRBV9	TGTGCCAGCAGCGAGCGCCTGGGCAGGGGGCCTATCGAGACCCAGTACTTC	CASSERLGRGPIETQYF
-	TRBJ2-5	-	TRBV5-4	TGTGCCAGCAGCTTTGGATTTGCAGAAGGAGAGACCCAGTACTTC	CASSFGFAEGETQYF
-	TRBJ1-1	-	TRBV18	TGTGCCAGCTCACCTAATGTGGGGGGGAACACTGAAGCTTTCTTT	CASSPNVGGNTEAFF
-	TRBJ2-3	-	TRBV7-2	TGTGCCAGCAGCTTAGGACTCCCCCGGGTAGCTACGCAGTATTTT	CASSLGLPRVATQYF
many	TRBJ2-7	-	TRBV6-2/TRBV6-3	TGTGCCAGCAGTCCAACCCCCGGGGGCCTCTACGAGCAGTACTTC	CASSPTPGGLYEQYF
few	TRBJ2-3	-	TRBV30	TGTGCCTGGAGCCCGGGACTCACGATGACAGATACGCAGTATTTT	CAWSPGLTMTDTQYF
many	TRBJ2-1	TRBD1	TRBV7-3	TGTGCCAGCAGCCGGACAGGGGACAATGAGCAGTTCTTC	CASSRTGDNEQFF
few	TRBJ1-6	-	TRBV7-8	TGTGCCAGCAGCTTATTGCAGGGTAGCTCACCCCTCCACTTT	CASSLLQGSSPLHF
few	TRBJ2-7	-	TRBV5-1	TGCGCCAGCAGCTCGCGGGCCGATAACACCAACGAGCAGTACTTC	CASSSRADNTNEQYF
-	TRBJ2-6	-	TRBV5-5	TGTGCCAGCAGCTTGGTGGGGTCTGGGGCCAACGTCCTGACTTTC	CASSLVGSGANVLTF
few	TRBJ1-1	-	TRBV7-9	TGTGCCAGCAGCTCCGACCTCAGAATGAACACTGAAGCTTTCTTT	CASSSDLRMNTEAFF
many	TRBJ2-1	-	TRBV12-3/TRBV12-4	TGTGCCAGCACGAGCTCCTACAATGAGCAGTTCTTC	CASTSSYNEQFF
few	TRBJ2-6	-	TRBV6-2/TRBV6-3	TGTGCCAGCAAACACTGGACCGAGTCGATTGTTTGGGCCAACGTCCTGACTTTC	CASKHWTESIVWANVLTF
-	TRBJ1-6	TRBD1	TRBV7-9	TGTGCCAGCAGCGAAAGACAGGGCCCACCCCTCCACTTT	CASSERQGPPLHF
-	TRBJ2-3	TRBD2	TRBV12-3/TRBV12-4	TGTGCCAGCAGTTTACTAGCGGGGCCAGATACGCAGTATTTT	CASSLLAGPDTQYF
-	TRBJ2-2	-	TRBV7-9	TGTGCCAGCAGCTTAGAATGGGCCGGGGAGCTGTTTTTT	CASSLEWAGELFF
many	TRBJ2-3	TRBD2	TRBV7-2	TGTGCCAGCAGCTTAACCGCTCTAGCGGGGGGGCAGAGTGGAGATACGCAGTATTTT	CASSLTALAGGQSGDTQYF
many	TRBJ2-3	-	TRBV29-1	TGCAGCGTAGGGAGCACAGATACGCAGTATTTT	CSVGSTDTQYF
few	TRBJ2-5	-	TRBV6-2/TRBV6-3	TGTGCCAGCAGTTACGGCCGAACAGTGCAAGAGACCCAGTACTTC	CASSYGRTVQETQYF
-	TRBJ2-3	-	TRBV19	TGTGCCAGTAGTCGAGGGATTAGTACAGATACGCAGTATTTT	CASSRGISTDTQYF
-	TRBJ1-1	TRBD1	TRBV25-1	TGTGCCACCCAGGGGACAGGGAGTACTGAAGCTTTCTTT	CATQGTGSTEAFF
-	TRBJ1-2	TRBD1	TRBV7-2	TGTGCCAGCAGCCCCAGACAGGGACACTATGGCTACACCTTC	CASSPRQGHYGYTF
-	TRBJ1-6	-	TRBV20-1	TGCAGTGCTCGGACAGCGCTTAATTCACCCCTCCACTTT	CSARTALNSPLHF